Presented here are 4 T cell receptor beta chains from one specimen sequenced in a study of control samples from healthy donors and cancer patients. The assay was immunoSEQ multiplex PCR, and TCRdb's table has in-frame clones only and misses some. In the table there are about 15,000 clones, roughly 80% of which are singletons. The specimen was formalin-fixed, paraffin-embedded tissue. The receptors derive from a female donor with lung cancer.

This clone was recorded once. The chain uses TRBV18 and TRBJ2-2; D possibly corresponds to TRBD2 (5 bases). Trimming shortened V by 6 bases and J by 1 base, and 18 bases separated the two germline ends. This CDR3 comprises 17 residues. Germline V lookup: CDR1 KGHSH, CDR2 LQKENI. The CDR3 loop is CASSPKLIGVNTGELFF. The DNA of the CDR3 is TGTGCCAGCTCCCCGAAACTCATCGGGGTGAACACCGGGGAGCTGTTTTTT.

The J gene is TRBJ2-7, the V gene TRBV7-2; D is uncertain. The CDR3 has 15 amino acids. V lost 1 base, J lost 4 bases, and 14 bases lay in between. Germline V gives CDR1 SGHTA, CDR2 FQGNSA. The CDR3 region is CASSLVPGADYEQYF. The CDR3 DNA follows: TGTGCCAGCAGCTTAGTTCCAGGAGCCGATTACGAGCAGTACTTC.

This clone was seen only a few times. The chain carries TRBV11-2 and TRBJ2-7, with 13 bases aligning to TRBD2. Germline values: CDR1 SGHAT, CDR2 FQNNGV. This CDR3 has 15 amino acids. J was trimmed by 3 bases and V by 5 bases; bases with no gene match: 4. In nucleotides, the CDR3 is TGTGCCAGCAGCGGAAGACTAGCGGGAGGCTACGAGCAGTACTTC. Translated, it gives CASSGRLAGGYEQYF.

J is TRBJ2-2 and V is TRBV7-6, with D possibly being TRBD1 (6 bases). Trimming stripped 8 bases from V and 1 base from J, with 11 bases between. The CDR3 sequence is 14 residues long. From germline, CDR1 is SGHVS and CDR2 FNYEAQ. Written as DNA, the CDR3 is TGTGCCAGCGGCGAACAGGGGAACACCGGGGAGCTGTTTTTT. This sequence encodes CASGEQGNTGELFF.